The 23 T cell receptor beta chains reported below all come from one sample, sequenced in a study of blood T cell repertoires in COVID-19. The assay was immunoSEQ multiplex PCR, and TCRdb's table has in-frame clones only and misses some. The sample lists some 70,000 clones, about 87% occurring once. The sample consisted of peripheral blood. The receptors were gathered from a woman aged 70-85 years with acute or convalescent COVID-19.

Only one count was recorded for this clone. This rearrangement joins TRBV27 to TRBJ1-2; the match to TRBD1 covers 8 bases. Germline values: CDR1 MNHEY, CDR2 SMNVEV (reference sequence). V dropped 2 bases and J dropped 7; count of bases not matched to a gene: 9. The CDR3 is 15 residues long. The CDR3 spells CASSLDLFGQGGYTF. The DNA of the CDR3 is TGTGCCAGCAGTTTAGATTTATTCGGACAGGGTGGCTACACCTTC.

The V gene is TRBV30, the J gene TRBJ1-5; weak D call: TRBD1 (5 bases). Deletions cut 3 bases from V and 6 bases from J, with 15 bases between. This CDR3 comprises 14 residues. Germline lookup yields CDR1 GTSNPN and CDR2 SVGIG (reference sequence). The CDR3 sequence: CAWSGRGVGQPQHF. The CDR3 bases are TGTGCCTGGAGCGGACGGGGGGTCGGTCAGCCCCAGCATTTT.

This clone occurred a few times. This chain connects TRBV5-4 to TRBJ2-1; no definite D call. The CDR3 is 14 amino acids. In germline, CDR1 is SGHNT, CDR2 YYREEE (reference sequence). Trimming cost V 0 bases and J 8 bases, with 12 bases left between them. CDR3 sequence: CASSLVSKSDEQFF. The CDR3 nucleotides are TGTGCCAGCAGCTTGGTGTCAAAAAGCGATGAGCAGTTCTTC.

The rearrangement links TRBV2 to TRBJ2-5; 10 bases align to TRBD2. V trimming: 1 base; J trimming: 4 bases; junction bases outside the gene matches: 3. The CDR3 runs 15 residues. The germline CDR1 and CDR2 sequences are SNHLY and FYNNEI. For the CDR3, the DNA is TGTGCCAGCAGTGAAGTCCTAGCGGGGGTAGAGACCCAGTACTTC. Its protein is CASSEVLAGVETQYF.

The V call is TRBV5-1, the J call TRBJ1-1; 9 positions match TRBD1. With 7 bases clipped from V and 4 bases from J, the junction kept 14 bases outside the gene matches. The CDR3 is 16 residues long. The germline V gene encodes CDR1 SGHRS and CDR2 YFSETQ. CDR3 protein: CASRGNTGGRGTEAFF. The CDR3 DNA is TGCGCCAGCCGCGGAAATACAGGGGGCAGAGGCACTGAAGCTTTCTTT.

V and J are TRBV6-2 or TRBV6-3 and TRBJ2-7, with 10 bases aligning to TRBD1. V lost 2 bases and J lost 3; bases outside the gene matches: 13. This CDR3 is 18 amino acids long. Germline loops: CDR1 MNHEY, CDR2 SVGEGT. The CDR3 DNA follows: TGTGCCAGCAGTTACACCCGCCCCGGGACAGGGGTTGACTACGAGCAGTACTTC. As protein: CASSYTRPGTGVDYEQYF.

Only a few counts were recorded for this clone. This sequence joins TRBV7-2 and TRBJ1-2; possible D gene TRBD1, 6 bases. Germline lookup yields CDR1 SGHTA and CDR2 FQGNSA. V was shortened by 3 bases and J by 4 bases, with 9 bases between the two germline ends. The CDR3 contains 13 residues. The CDR3 here is CASSFLQGYGYTF. In DNA, the CDR3 is TGTGCCAGCAGCTTCCTACAGGGCTATGGCTACACCTTC.

This clone occurred once. The chain uses TRBV6-1 and TRBJ1-1, with TRBD1 matching over 7 bases. The CDR3 totals 14 residues. Germline assignment: CDR1 MNHNS and CDR2 SASEGT. With V trimmed by 6 bases and J by 6 bases, 10 bases remained unmatched. The CDR3 is CASSLPNRGSEAFF. As DNA, the CDR3 is TGTGCCAGCAGCCTCCCGAACAGGGGATCTGAAGCTTTCTTT.

This clone appeared a few times. The V and J genes are TRBV7-3 and TRBJ1-1, with D perhaps TRBD1 (6 bases). With 3 bases removed from V and 4 bases from J, the gap between germline ends came to 12 bases. This CDR3 spans 14 amino acids. From germline, CDR1 is SGHTA and CDR2 FQGTGA. CDR3 sequence: CASSFKGGSTEAFF. The CDR3 DNA sequence: TGTGCCAGCAGCTTCAAGGGGGGGAGCACTGAAGCTTTCTTT.

The CDR3 loop reads CASSLQGTEAFF. The CDR3 DNA reads TGTGCCAGCAGTTTACAGGGGACTGAAGCTTTCTTT. The chain couples TRBV28 to TRBJ1-1; D possibly corresponds to TRBD1 (6 bases). Germline V gives CDR1 MDHEN, CDR2 SYDVKM. There are 12 residues in the CDR3. Deletions cut 2 bases from V and 5 bases from J, with 6 bases between. Combining the CDR3 with reference TRBV28 and TRBJ1-1 gives the whole variable domain DVKVTQSSRYLVKRTGEKVFLECVQDMDHENMFWYRQDPGLGLRLIYFSYDVKMKEKGDIPEGYSVSREKKERFSLILESASTNQTSMYLCASSLQGTEAFFGQGTRLTVV.

The V call is TRBV28, the J call TRBJ1-5; the D gene is possibly TRBD1 (5 bases). Germline lookup yields CDR1 MDHEN and CDR2 SYDVKM. Trimming pared 3 bases from V and 7 bases from J, leaving 10 bases between. The CDR3 totals 13 residues. The CDR3 spells CASSLTVSQPQHF. DNA for the CDR3: TGTGCCAGCAGTTTGACAGTCAGCCAGCCCCAGCATTTT.

This clone showed up just a few times. This chain connects TRBV5-1 to TRBJ1-2; weak D call: TRBD1 (6 bases). In germline, CDR1 is SGHRS, CDR2 YFSETQ. The CDR3 length is 13 residues. V lost 3 bases and J 4 bases, leaving 10 bases between the germline ends. CDR3: CASSSYRVYGYTF. The CDR3 DNA is TGCGCCAGCAGCTCGTACAGGGTCTATGGCTACACCTTC.

This chain joins TRBV9 and TRBJ2-1; 11 bases align to TRBD2. V lost 4 bases, J lost 4 bases, and 13 bases stayed unmatched. The CDR3 has 18 residues. Germline V lookup: CDR1 SGDLS, CDR2 YYNGEE. CDR3 DNA sequence: TGTGCCAGCAGCTTCGGAAGGCTAGCGGGGGGCAAATACAATGAGCAGTTCTTC. This sequence encodes CASSFGRLAGGKYNEQFF.

The chain uses TRBV19 and TRBJ1-2; the D is unclear. This CDR3 spans 11 amino acids. Trimming shortened V by 5 bases and J by 6 bases, and 7 bases separated the two germline ends. Germline V gene lookup returns CDR1 LNHDA and CDR2 SQIVND (reference sequence). CDR3 sequence: CASSFPDGYTF. CDR3 DNA: TGTGCCAGTAGTTTCCCCGATGGCTACACCTTC.

V gene TRBV6-5 combines with J gene TRBJ1-2, with D hard to call. CDR3 length: 12 amino acids. V dropped 6 bases and J dropped 8 bases, with 13 bases sitting between them. Germline CDR1 and CDR2: MNHEY and SVGAGI. This chain's CDR3 is CASSSQRSGYTF. CDR3 DNA sequence: TGTGCCAGCAGCTCTCAAAGAAGCGGCTACACCTTC.

This chain uses TRBV14 with TRBJ2-1; TRBD2 matches at 13 bases. The CDR3 loop spans 18 amino acids. J lost 4 bases, V lost 1 base, and 7 bases had no gene match. Looked up from germline, CDR1 is SGHDN and CDR2 is FVKESK. For the CDR3, the DNA is TGTGCCAGCAGCCAAGCTGTTAGGACTAGCGGGAGATACAATGAGCAGTTCTTC. It specifies CASSQAVRTSGRYNEQFF.

In DNA, the CDR3 is TGCGCCAGCAGCTTATTGACAGGCAACACTGAAGCTTTCTTT. This translates into CASSLLTGNTEAFF. The V call is TRBV5-1, the J call TRBJ1-1, with D perhaps TRBD1 (6 bases). The germline V gene has CDR1 SGHRS and CDR2 YFSETQ. V dropped 2 bases and J dropped 2 bases, with 10 bases sitting between them. The CDR3 consists of 14 residues.

This clone was observed once. This rearrangement joins TRBV3-1 (or the pseudogene TRBV3-2) to TRBJ1-1; 8 bases fit TRBD1. CDR1 and CDR2 (germline): LGHDT, YNNKEL (reference sequence). The CDR3 loop spans 14 amino acids. V lost 1 base to trimming and J lost 5 bases; unmatched junction nucleotides: 3. The CDR3 loop reads CASSQGTGSTEAFF. DNA of the CDR3: TGTGCCAGCAGCCAAGGGACAGGGTCGACTGAAGCTTTCTTT.

The CDR3 DNA reads as TGCGCCAGCAGCCCTCGGACTAGCGGGAGGGGTGAGCAGTTCTTC. Translating it yields CASSPRTSGRGEQFF. V gene TRBV4-1 combines with J gene TRBJ2-1, with 15 positions matching TRBD2. V lost 4 bases and J lost 9; bases outside the gene matches: 4. The CDR3 has 15 amino acids. CDR1 MGHRA and CDR2 YSYEKL come from the germline V gene.

The sample holds one count of this clone. The chain combines TRBV28 with TRBJ2-7, with D tentatively TRBD2 (6 bases). CDR1 MDHEN and CDR2 SYDVKM come from the germline V gene. Trimming stripped 2 bases from V and 5 bases from J, with 16 bases between. The CDR3 runs to 15 residues. The CDR3 nucleotides read TGTGCCAGCAGTTTAGAAACGGGACTGAGCCACGAGCAGTACTTC. Translating gives CASSLETGLSHEQYF.

The chain employs TRBV5-5 and TRBJ1-5; D gene ambiguous. In germline, CDR1 is SGHKS, CDR2 YYEKEE (reference sequence). Trimming took 0 bases from V and 5 from J, leaving 9 bases between them. The CDR3 contains 14 residues. The CDR3 nucleotides are TGTGCCAGCAGCTTGGAGCAGGCTCATCAGCCCCAGCATTTT. Translating gives CASSLEQAHQPQHF. The full variable domain, in which reference TRBV5-5 and TRBJ1-5 provide the parts outside the CDR3, is DAGVTQSPTHLIKTRGQQVTLRCSPISGHKSVSWYQQVLGQGPQFIFQYYEKEERGRGNFPDRFSARQFPNYSSELNVNALLLGDSALYLCASSLEQAHQPQHFGDGTRLSIL.

CDR3: CASSQPTELNTEAFF. CDR3 in DNA: TGTGCCAGCAGCCAGCCGACAGAGTTGAACACTGAAGCTTTCTTT. The chain employs TRBV3-1 (or the pseudogene TRBV3-2) and TRBJ1-1; D perhaps matches TRBD1 (5 bases). Germline V gene sequence: CDR1 LGHDT, CDR2 YNNKEL (reference sequence). With 3 bases removed from V and 0 bases from J, the gap between germline ends came to 11 bases. The CDR3 is 15 amino acids.

This clone was observed a single time. Here the CDR3 DNA reads TGTGCCAGTAGTATGACCCTTCAGGGGAACGTGCGGAGACAGCCCCAGCATTTT. It is translated as CASSMTLQGNVRRQPQHF. The chain has TRBV19 and TRBJ1-5; D is perhaps TRBD1 (6 bases). V dropped 3 bases and J dropped 7 bases, with 25 bases sitting between them. Germline lookup yields CDR1 LNHDA and CDR2 SQIVND (reference sequence). The CDR3 totals 18 residues.